Sequencing of this T cell receptor (beta chain) was carried out in a study of T cells in Graves' hyperthyroidism and ophthalmopathy. Study findings and constraints: Blood also showed most of the thyroid clonotypes that were expanded above 0.001.

Concerning this clonotype: Its antigen is not known.

It was RNA transcripts that yielded the amplified TCR beta CDR3 regions. The HTBI primer set drove a first-round RT-PCR of the TCR CDR3. TCRdb re-called the multiplex PCR reads with MiXCR, one entry per CDR3 protein. The table lists hundreds of thousands of distinct CDR3 sequences, 35% to 45% of them singletons, with approximately 10% in the top ten. The TCR originated in a man younger than 35 with Graves' hyperthyroidism. The sequencing input was blood.

The DNA of the CDR3 is TGTGCCAGCAGGTTGGCTCGCTTAAACACTGAAGCTTTCTTT. Translating it yields CASRLARLNTEAFF. The chain links TRBV2 to TRBJ1-1; D gene ambiguous. Trimming shortened V by 6 bases and J by 2 bases, and 13 bases separated the two germline ends. The CDR3 loop spans 14 amino acids. From germline, CDR1 is SNHLY and CDR2 FYNNEI.